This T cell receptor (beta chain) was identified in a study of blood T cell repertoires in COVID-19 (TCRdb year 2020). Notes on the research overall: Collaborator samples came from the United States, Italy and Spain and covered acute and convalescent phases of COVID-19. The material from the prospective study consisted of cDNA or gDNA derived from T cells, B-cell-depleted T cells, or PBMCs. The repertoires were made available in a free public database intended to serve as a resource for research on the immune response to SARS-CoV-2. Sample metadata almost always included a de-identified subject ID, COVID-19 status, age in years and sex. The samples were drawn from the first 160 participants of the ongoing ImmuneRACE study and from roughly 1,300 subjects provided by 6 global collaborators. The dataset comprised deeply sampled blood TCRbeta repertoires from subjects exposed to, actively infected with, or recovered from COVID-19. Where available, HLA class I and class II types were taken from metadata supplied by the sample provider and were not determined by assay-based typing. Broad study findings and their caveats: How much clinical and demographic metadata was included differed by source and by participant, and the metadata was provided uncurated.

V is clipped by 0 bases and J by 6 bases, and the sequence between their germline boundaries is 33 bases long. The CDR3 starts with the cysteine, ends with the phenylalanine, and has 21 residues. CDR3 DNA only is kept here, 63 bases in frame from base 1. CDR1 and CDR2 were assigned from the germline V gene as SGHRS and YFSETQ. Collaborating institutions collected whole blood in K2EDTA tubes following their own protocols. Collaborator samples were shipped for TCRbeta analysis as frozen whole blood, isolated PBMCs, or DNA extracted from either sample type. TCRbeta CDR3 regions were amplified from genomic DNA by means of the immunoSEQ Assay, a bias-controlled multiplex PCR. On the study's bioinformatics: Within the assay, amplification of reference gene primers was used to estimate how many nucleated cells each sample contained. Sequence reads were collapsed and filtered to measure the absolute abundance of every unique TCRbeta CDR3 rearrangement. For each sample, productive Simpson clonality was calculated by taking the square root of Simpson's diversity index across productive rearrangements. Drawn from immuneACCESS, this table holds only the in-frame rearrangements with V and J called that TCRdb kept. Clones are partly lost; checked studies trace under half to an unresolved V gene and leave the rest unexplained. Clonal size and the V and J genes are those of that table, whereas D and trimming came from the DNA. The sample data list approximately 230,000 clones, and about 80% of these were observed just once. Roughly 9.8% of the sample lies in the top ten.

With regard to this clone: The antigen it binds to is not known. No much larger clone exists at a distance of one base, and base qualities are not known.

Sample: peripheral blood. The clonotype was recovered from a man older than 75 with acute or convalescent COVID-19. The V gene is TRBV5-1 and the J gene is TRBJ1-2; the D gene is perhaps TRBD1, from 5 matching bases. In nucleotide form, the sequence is TGCGCCAGCAGCTTGGTCCCTCCCCAGCCCGTCACAGGTAGAATGGCGGATGGCTACACCTTC. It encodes CASSLVPPQPVTGRMADGYTF.